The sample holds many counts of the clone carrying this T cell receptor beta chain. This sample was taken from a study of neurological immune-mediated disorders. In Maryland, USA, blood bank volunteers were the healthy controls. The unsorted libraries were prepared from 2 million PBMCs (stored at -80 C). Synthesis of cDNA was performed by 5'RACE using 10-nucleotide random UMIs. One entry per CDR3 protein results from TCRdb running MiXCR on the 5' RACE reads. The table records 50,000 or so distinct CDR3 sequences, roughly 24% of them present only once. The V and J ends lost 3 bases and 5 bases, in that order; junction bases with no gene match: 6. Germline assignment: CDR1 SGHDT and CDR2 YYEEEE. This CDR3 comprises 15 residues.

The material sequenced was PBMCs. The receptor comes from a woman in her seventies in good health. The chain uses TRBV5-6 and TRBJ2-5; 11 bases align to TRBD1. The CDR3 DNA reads TGTGCCAGCAGCTACTGGACAGGGGGCGGCGAGACCCAGTACTTC. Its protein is CASSYWTGGGETQYF.